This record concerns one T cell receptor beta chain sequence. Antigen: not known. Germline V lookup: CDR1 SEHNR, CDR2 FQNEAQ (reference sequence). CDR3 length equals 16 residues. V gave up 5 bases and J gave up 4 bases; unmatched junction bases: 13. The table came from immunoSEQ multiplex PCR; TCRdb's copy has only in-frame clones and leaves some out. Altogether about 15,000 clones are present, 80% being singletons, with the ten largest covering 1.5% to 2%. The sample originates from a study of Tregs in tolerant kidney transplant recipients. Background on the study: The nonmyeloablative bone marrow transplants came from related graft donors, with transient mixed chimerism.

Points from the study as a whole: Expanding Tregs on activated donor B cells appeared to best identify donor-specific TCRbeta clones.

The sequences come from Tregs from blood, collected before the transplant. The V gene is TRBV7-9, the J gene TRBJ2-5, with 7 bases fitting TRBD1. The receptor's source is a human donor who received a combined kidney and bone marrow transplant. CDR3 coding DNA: TGTGCCAGCAGCAGATTTCCCTCGGGACAGCCAGAGACCCAGTACTTC. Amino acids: CASSRFPSGQPETQYF.